Below are 18 T cell receptor beta chains sequenced from a single sample in a study of blood T cell repertoires in COVID-19. TCRdb's table, derived via immunoSEQ multiplex PCR, lists solely in-frame clones and lacks some. There are roughly 190,000 clones in the sample; 85% to 90% occur only once, and approximately 4% lies in the top ten. The sample comprised peripheral blood. These receptors were taken from a human donor in a cohort sampled during active COVID-19.

This rearrangement joins TRBV3-1 (or the pseudogene TRBV3-2) to TRBJ2-7; weak D call: TRBD2 (7 bases). The CDR3 runs 15 residues. The V end was cut by 6 bases, the J end by 3 bases, with 18 bases between. Germline V CDR1 and CDR2: LGHDT, YNNKEL (reference sequence). The CDR3 reads CASSSWGGPDYEQYF. CDR3 DNA: TGTGCCAGCAGTTCCTGGGGGGGGCCGGACTACGAGCAGTACTTC.

The chain carries TRBV4-1 and TRBJ2-1; maybe TRBD2 (6 bases). Trimming left V 4 bases short and J 6 bases short, with 13 bases between. The CDR3 contains 14 residues. CDR1 and CDR2 from the germline V gene are MGHRA and YSYEKL. Written as DNA, the CDR3 is TGCGCCAGCAGCCCCCTGGGGGGTGGCAATGAGCAGTTCTTC. Translation gives CASSPLGGGNEQFF.

The chain joins TRBV4-3 to TRBJ1-3; unclear D gene. V was pared by 4 bases and J by 0 bases, with 10 bases between. The germline V gene encodes CDR1 LGHNA and CDR2 YSLEER. This CDR3 is built from 15 residues. The CDR3 DNA is TGCGCCAGCAGCCGCGCCTTAATCTCTGGAAACACCATATATTTT. It yields the protein CASSRALISGNTIYF.

V usage is TRBV14 and J usage is TRBJ2-7; D not certain. The CDR3 has 15 residues. Germline V gene sequence: CDR1 SGHDN, CDR2 FVKESK. V was shortened by 0 bases and J by 0 bases, with 9 bases between the two germline ends. This CDR3 reads CASSQEDRSSYEQYF. As DNA, the CDR3 is TGTGCCAGCAGCCAAGAAGACCGGAGCTCCTACGAGCAGTACTTC.

The sample holds one count of this clone. The chain combines TRBV4-3 with TRBJ1-2; D ambiguous. Germline loops: CDR1 LGHNA, CDR2 YSLEER. Deletions cut 1 base from V and 1 base from J, with 19 bases between. The CDR3 runs to 18 residues. Here the CDR3 DNA reads TGCGCCAGCAGCCAAGTAGCGGCCAGGTCAACGGATAACTATGGCTACACCTTC. Encoded protein: CASSQVAARSTDNYGYTF.

This clone was seen more than once but under ten times. The V and J genes are TRBV27 and TRBJ1-1, with 7 bases aligning to TRBD1. This CDR3 has 13 residues. Losses at the gene ends were 6 bases for V and 4 bases for J; bases not matched to a gene: 5. Germline V lookup: CDR1 MNHEY, CDR2 SMNVEV (reference sequence). Written as DNA, the CDR3 is TGTGCCAGCAGGGACAGGTCGGTCACTGAAGCTTTCTTT. Encoded protein: CASRDRSVTEAFF.

The J gene is TRBJ1-1, the V gene TRBV29-1; 7 nucleotides match TRBD1. This CDR3 is 13 amino acids long. V lost 6 bases and J lost 1; bases outside the gene matches: 5. Germline V gives CDR1 SQVTM, CDR2 ANQGSEA. CDR3: CSVRGRGNTEAFF. CDR3 DNA sequence: TGCAGCGTAAGGGGGCGGGGGAACACTGAAGCTTTCTTT.

J is TRBJ1-5 and V is TRBV6-2 or TRBV6-3; 8 nucleotides match TRBD1. Per the germline V gene, CDR1 is MNHEY and CDR2 is SVGEGT. The CDR3 extends over 17 amino acids. V lost 4 bases to trimming and J lost 5 bases; unmatched junction nucleotides: 13. In DNA, the CDR3 is TGTGCCAGCAGTTCGGATAGGGGCCACAGGGGGTATCAGCCCCAGCATTTT. Translated: CASSSDRGHRGYQPQHF.

V and J are TRBV24-1 and TRBJ2-1, with D maybe TRBD2 (5 bases). The CDR3 runs 16 residues. Trimming pared 3 bases from V and 8 bases from J, leaving 19 bases between. Germline V gives CDR1 KGHDR, CDR2 SFDVKD. The CDR3 DNA sequence: TGTGCCACCAGTGATCCCAGCCCCTCGGACGGGGATGAGCAGTTCTTC. The encoded protein is CATSDPSPSDGDEQFF.

The J gene is TRBJ1-3, the V gene TRBV25-1; 7 bases match TRBD1. J was trimmed by 1 base and V by 2 bases; bases with no gene match: 5. CDR3 length equals 16 residues. Germline lookup yields CDR1 MGHDK and CDR2 SYGVNS. The CDR3 protein is CASSEPGRGSGNTIYF. The CDR3 DNA sequence: TGTGCCAGCAGTGAACCCGGCAGGGGGTCTGGAAACACCATATATTTT.

V and J are TRBV3-1 (or the pseudogene TRBV3-2) and TRBJ1-1; D gene uncertain. The CDR3 is made up of 14 amino acids. Deletions cut 7 bases from V and 0 bases from J, with 12 bases between. CDR1 and CDR2 from the germline V gene are LGHDT and YNNKEL (reference sequence). CDR3 DNA sequence: TGTGCCAGCACTGCAGCGAGCATGAACACTGAAGCTTTCTTT. Its protein product is CASTAASMNTEAFF.

The chain links TRBV24-1 to TRBJ2-4, with 7 bases lining up with TRBD1. Per germline, CDR1 KGHDR and CDR2 SFDVKD. This CDR3 is 15 amino acids long. Trimming removed 3 bases from V and 5 bases from J; junction bases left unmatched: 6. In DNA, the CDR3 is TGTGCCACCAGTGATACGAGGACAGGTCAAAACATTCAGTACTTC. It codes for CATSDTRTGQNIQYF.

V gene TRBV4-3 combines with J gene TRBJ2-4; D perhaps matches TRBD2 (5 bases). Germline V gives CDR1 LGHNA, CDR2 YSLEER. The CDR3 consists of 17 residues. V gave up 0 bases and J gave up 10 bases, with 22 bases separating them. The CDR3 DNA follows: TGCGCCAGCAGCCAAGATCTGTGGGTGGGTGGAGGTAGTATTCAGTACTTC. Protein sequence: CASSQDLWVGGGSIQYF.

The V call is TRBV7-9, the J call TRBJ2-2; 10 bases line up with TRBD2. The CDR3 contains 16 residues. Trimming at V came to 5 bases and at J to 6 bases, leaving 9 bases not matched to a gene. The germline V gene has CDR1 SEHNR and CDR2 FQNEAQ (reference sequence). The CDR3 nucleotides are TGTGCCAGCAGCCGACGGAGCGGGGGGGCCCCCGGGGAGCTGTTTTTT. This encodes CASSRRSGGAPGELFF.

This sequence joins TRBV11-2 and TRBJ1-2, with 11 bases matching TRBD1. Germline V lookup: CDR1 SGHAT, CDR2 FQNNGV. V lost 3 bases to trimming and J lost 7 bases; unmatched junction nucleotides: 7. CDR3 length equals 15 residues. The DNA of the CDR3 is TGTGCCAGCAGCTTGACGGACAGGGGGCTGCCTGGCTACACCTTC. Amino acids: CASSLTDRGLPGYTF.

This rearrangement joins TRBV5-1 to TRBJ2-3; 9 bases line up with TRBD1. J was trimmed by 6 bases and V by 6 bases; bases with no gene match: 14. This CDR3 has 16 amino acids. CDR1 and CDR2 from the germline V gene are SGHRS and YFSETQ. For the CDR3, the DNA is TGCGCCAGCAACCCAGGACAGGGGACCCCTTACGATACGCAGTATTTT. Translated: CASNPGQGTPYDTQYF. The whole variable domain, remainder taken from reference TRBV5-1 and TRBJ2-3, is KAGVTQTPRYLIKTRGQQVTLSCSPISGHRSVSWYQQTPGQGLQFLFEYFSETQRNKGNFPGRFSGRQFSNSRSEMNVSTLELGDSALYLCASNPGQGTPYDTQYFGPGTRLTVL.

The chain recombines TRBV12-3 or TRBV12-4 with TRBJ1-6, with TRBD1 matching 9 bases. V lost 8 bases, J lost 6 bases, and 2 bases stayed unmatched. The CDR3 length is 13 residues. The CDR3 coding sequence is TGTGCCAGCCACAGGGGGCCTAATTCACCCCTCCACTTT. Protein: CASHRGPNSPLHF.

This clone was counted a few times. This sample includes further DNA sequences coding for the same CDR3. In DNA, the CDR3 is TGTGCCAGCAGCTTCCGGGATTCGAACACCGGGGAGCTGTTTTTT. Its protein is CASSFRDSNTGELFF. V and J are TRBV7-8 and TRBJ2-2, with D possibly matching TRBD2 (5 bases). V dropped 3 bases and J dropped 0 bases, with 8 bases sitting between them. Germline CDR1 is SGHVS and CDR2 is FQNEAQ. This CDR3 is built from 15 residues.